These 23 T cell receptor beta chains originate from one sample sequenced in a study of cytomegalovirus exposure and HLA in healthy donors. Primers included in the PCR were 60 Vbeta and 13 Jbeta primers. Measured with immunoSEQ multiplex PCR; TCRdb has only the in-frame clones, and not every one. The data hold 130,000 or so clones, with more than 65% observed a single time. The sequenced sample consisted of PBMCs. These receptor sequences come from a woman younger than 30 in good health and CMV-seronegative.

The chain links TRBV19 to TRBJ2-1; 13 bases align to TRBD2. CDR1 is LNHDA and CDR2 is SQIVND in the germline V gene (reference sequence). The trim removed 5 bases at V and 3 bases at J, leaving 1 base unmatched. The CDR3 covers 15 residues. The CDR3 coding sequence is TGTGCCAGTAGTCGACTAGCGGGGGGCTACAATGAGCAGTTCTTC. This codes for CASSRLAGGYNEQFF.

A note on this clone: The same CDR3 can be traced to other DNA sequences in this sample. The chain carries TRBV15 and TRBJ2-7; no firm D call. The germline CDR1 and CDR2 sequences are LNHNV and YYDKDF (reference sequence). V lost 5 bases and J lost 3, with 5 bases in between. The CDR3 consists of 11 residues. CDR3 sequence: CATSSYYEQYF. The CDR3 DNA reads TGTGCCACCAGCTCCTACTACGAGCAGTACTTC.

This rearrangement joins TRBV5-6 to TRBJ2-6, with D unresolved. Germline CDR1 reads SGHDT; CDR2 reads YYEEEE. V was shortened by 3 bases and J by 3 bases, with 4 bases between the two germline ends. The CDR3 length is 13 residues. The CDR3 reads CASSSFGANVLTF. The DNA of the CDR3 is TGTGCCAGCAGCTCATTTGGGGCCAACGTCCTGACTTTC.

CDR3 in DNA: TGCGCCAGCACCCAAGACTTCGAAGAGGTTCCCTATGGCTACACCTTC. It encodes CASTQDFEEVPYGYTF. This chain joins TRBV5-1 and TRBJ1-2; no reliable D call. The V end was cut by 6 bases, the J end by 4 bases, with 22 bases between. The germline CDR1 and CDR2 sequences are SGHRS and YFSETQ. CDR3 length: 16 amino acids.

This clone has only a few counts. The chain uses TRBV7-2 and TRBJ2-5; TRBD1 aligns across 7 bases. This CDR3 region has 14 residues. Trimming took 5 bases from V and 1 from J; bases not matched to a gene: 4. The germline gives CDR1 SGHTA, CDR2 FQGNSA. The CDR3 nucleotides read TGTGCCAGCAGCCTCAGGGGGACCCAAGAGACCCAGTACTTC. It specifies CASSLRGTQETQYF. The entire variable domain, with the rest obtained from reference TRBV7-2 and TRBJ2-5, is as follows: GAGVSQSPSNKVTEKGKDVELRCDPISGHTALYWYRQSLGQGLEFLIYFQGNSAPDKSGLPSDRFSAERTGGSVSTLTIQRTQQEDSAVYLCASSLRGTQETQYFGPGTRLLVL.

CDR3 residues: CASSLLDRFNTGELFF. The CDR3 bases are TGTGCCAGCAGCCTCCTGGACAGGTTCAACACCGGGGAGCTGTTTTTT. The chain has TRBV7-9 and TRBJ2-2; 7 bases align to TRBD1. The V gene end was trimmed by 5 bases and the J gene end by 2 bases; junction bases not matched to a gene: 8. The CDR3 loop spans 16 amino acids. Germline CDR1 SEHNR, CDR2 FQNEAQ (reference sequence).

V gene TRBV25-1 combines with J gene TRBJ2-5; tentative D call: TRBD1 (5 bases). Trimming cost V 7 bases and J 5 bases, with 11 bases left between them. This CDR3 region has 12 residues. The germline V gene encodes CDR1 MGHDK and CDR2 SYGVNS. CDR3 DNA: TGTGCCAGCATAGGGGTCTCGGAGACCCAGTACTTC. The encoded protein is CASIGVSETQYF.

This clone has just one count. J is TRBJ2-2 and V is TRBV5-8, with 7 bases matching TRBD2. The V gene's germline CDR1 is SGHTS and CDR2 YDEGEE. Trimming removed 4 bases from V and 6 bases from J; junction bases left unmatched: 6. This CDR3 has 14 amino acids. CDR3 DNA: TGTGCCAGCAGCCTGAGGGCGGGAGCCGGGGAGCTGTTTTTT. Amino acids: CASSLRAGAGELFF.

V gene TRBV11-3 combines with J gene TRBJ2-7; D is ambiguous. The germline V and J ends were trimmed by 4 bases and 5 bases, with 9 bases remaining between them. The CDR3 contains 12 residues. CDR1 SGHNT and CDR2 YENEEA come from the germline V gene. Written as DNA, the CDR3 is TGTGCCAGCAGCTCTAGTACGAACGAGCAGTACTTC. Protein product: CASSSSTNEQYF.

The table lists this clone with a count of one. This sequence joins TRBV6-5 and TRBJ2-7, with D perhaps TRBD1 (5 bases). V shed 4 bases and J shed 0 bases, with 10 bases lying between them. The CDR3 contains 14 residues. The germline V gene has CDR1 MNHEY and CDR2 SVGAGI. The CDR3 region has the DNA TGTGCCAGCAGTTCCTCGACAGTCTCCTACGAGCAGTACTTC. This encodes CASSSSTVSYEQYF.

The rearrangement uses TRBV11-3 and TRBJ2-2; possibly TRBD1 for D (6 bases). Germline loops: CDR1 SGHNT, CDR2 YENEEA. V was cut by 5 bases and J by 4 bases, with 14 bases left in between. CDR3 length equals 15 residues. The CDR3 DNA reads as TGTGCCAGCAGCCCGGGACACCAAGCCACCGGGGAGCTGTTTTTT. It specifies CASSPGHQATGELFF.

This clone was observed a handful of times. DNA for the CDR3: TGTGCCAGTAGCTACGGGTCAGGGGAGAATCAGCCCCAGCATTTT. It codes for CASSYGSGENQPQHF. J is TRBJ1-5 and V is TRBV19; a possible D gene is TRBD1 (6 bases). Germline CDR1 and CDR2: LNHDA and SQIVND (reference sequence). Trimming pared 6 bases from V and 4 bases from J, leaving 16 bases between. The CDR3 loop spans 15 amino acids. Complete variable domain (other parts from reference TRBV19 and TRBJ1-5): DGGITQSPKYLFRKEGQNVTLSCEQNLNHDAMYWYRQDPGQGLRLIYYSQIVNDFQKGDIAEGYSVSREKKESFPLTVTSAQKNPTAFYLCASSYGSGENQPQHFGDGTRLSIL.

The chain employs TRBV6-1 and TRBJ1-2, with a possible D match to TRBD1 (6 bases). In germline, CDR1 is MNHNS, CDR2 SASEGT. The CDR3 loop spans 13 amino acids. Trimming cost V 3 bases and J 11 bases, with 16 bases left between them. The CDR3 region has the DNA TGTGCCAGCAGTGACCATTCGGGGGGCGGTTACACCTTC. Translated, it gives CASSDHSGGGYTF.

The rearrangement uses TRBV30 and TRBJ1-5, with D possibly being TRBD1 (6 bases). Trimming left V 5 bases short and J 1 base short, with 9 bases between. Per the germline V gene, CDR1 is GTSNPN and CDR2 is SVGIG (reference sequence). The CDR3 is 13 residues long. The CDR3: CAWDRGSNQPQHF. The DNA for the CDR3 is TGTGCCTGGGATAGGGGGAGCAATCAGCCCCAGCATTTT.

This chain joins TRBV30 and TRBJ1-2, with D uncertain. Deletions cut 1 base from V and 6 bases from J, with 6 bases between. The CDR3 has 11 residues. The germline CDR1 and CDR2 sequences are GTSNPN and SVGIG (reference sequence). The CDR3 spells CAWSGHNGYTF. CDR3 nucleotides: TGTGCCTGGAGTGGGCATAATGGCTACACCTTC.

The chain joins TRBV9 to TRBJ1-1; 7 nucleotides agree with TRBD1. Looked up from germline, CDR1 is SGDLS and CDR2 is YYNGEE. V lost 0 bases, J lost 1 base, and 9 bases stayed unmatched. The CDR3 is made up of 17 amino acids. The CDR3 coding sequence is TGTGCCAGCAGCGTAGCCCCACAGGGGATGGGGAACACTGAAGCTTTCTTT. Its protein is CASSVAPQGMGNTEAFF. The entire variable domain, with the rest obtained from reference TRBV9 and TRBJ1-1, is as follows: DSGVTQTPKHLITATGQRVTLRCSPRSGDLSVYWYQQSLDQGLQFLIQYYNGEERAKGNILERFSAQQFPDLHSELNLSSLELGDSALYFCASSVAPQGMGNTEAFFGQGTRLTVV.

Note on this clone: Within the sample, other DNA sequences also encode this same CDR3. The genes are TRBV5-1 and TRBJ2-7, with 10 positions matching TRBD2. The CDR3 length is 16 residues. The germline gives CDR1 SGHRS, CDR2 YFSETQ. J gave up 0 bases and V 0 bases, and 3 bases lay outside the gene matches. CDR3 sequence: CASSLGLAGVSYEQYF. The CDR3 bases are TGCGCCAGCAGCTTGGGTCTAGCGGGAGTCTCCTACGAGCAGTACTTC.

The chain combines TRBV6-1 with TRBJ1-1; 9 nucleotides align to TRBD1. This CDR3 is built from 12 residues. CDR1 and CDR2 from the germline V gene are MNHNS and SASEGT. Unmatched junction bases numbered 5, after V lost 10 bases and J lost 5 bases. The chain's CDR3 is CATDRGGTEAFF. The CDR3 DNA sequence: TGTGCCACTGACAGGGGGGGGACTGAAGCTTTCTTT.

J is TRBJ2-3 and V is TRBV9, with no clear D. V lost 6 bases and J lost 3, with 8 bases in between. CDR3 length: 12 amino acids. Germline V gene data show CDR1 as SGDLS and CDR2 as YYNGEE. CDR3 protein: CASTPLTDTQYF. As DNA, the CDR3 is TGTGCCAGCACCCCGCTAACAGATACGCAGTATTTT.

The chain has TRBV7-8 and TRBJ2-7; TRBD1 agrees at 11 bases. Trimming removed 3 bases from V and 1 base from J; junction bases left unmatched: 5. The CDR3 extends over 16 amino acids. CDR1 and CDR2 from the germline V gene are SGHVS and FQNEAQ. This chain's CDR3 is CASSLDRGPGSYEQYF. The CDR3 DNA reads TGTGCCAGCAGCTTGGACAGGGGGCCAGGATCCTACGAGCAGTACTTC.

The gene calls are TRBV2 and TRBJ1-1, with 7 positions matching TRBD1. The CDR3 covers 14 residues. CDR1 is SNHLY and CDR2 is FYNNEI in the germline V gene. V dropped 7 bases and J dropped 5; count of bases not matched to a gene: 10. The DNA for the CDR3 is TGTGCCAGCACCAACCCGACAGGGACGACTGAAGCTTTCTTT. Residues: CASTNPTGTTEAFF.

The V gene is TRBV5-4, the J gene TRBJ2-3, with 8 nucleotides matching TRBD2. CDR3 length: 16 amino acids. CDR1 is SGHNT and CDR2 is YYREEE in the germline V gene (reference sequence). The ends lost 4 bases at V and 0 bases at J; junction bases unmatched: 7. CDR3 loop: CASSPQRGPSTDTQYF. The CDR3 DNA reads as TGTGCCAGCAGCCCACAGCGGGGGCCTAGCACAGATACGCAGTATTTT.

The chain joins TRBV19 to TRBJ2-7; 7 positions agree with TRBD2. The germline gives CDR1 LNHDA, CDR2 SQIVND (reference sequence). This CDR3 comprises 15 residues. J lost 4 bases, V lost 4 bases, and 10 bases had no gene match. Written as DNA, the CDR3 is TGTGCCAGTAGTAGGGGGGGGACTAAGGATTACGAGCAGTACTTC. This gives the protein CASSRGGTKDYEQYF.